What follows are 27 T cell receptor beta chains derived from one specimen sequenced in a study of cytomegalovirus exposure and HLA in healthy donors. The PCR had 60 Vbeta and 13 Jbeta primers. The method was immunoSEQ multiplex PCR; TCRdb's version includes in-frame clones alone and lacks a portion of them. This table has about 160,000 clones, almost 80% appearing once. Sample: PBMCs. The receptor source for this set is a man between 18 and 35 years old in good health and CMV-seropositive.

This clone was seen a single time. The sample carries other DNA sequences with the same CDR3. The chain joins TRBV7-7 to TRBJ2-7; TRBD1 matches at 8 bases. J lost 3 bases, V lost 6 bases, and 4 bases had no gene match. This CDR3 region has 13 residues. From germline, CDR1 is SSHAT and CDR2 FNYEAQ (reference sequence). The CDR3 DNA is TGTGCCAGCAGTGTCGGACAGGGCTACGAGCAGTACTTC. Protein: CASSVGQGYEQYF.

V is TRBV18 and J is TRBJ2-1; D possibly corresponds to TRBD2 (5 bases). Germline lookup yields CDR1 KGHSH and CDR2 LQKENI. The CDR3 runs 15 residues. Trimming removed 5 bases at V and 4 bases at J, with 15 bases between. The CDR3 reads CASSRRAFEYNEQFF. CDR3 DNA sequence: TGTGCCAGCTCAAGGCGGGCGTTTGAGTACAATGAGCAGTTCTTC.

This clone was seen once. The chain carries TRBV27 and TRBJ1-4, with no clear D. The CDR3 is 14 amino acids. V lost 4 bases and J 0 bases, leaving 6 bases between the germline ends. CDR1 is MNHEY and CDR2 is SMNVEV in the germline V gene (reference sequence). The CDR3, as DNA: TGTGCCAGCAGTTCCTCCGCAACTAATGAAAAACTGTTTTTT. Amino acid sequence: CASSSSATNEKLFF.

This chain links TRBV15 with TRBJ1-1; D unresolved. This CDR3 has 12 amino acids. Germline CDR1 LNHNV, CDR2 YYDKDF (reference sequence). Trimming pared 0 bases from V and 5 bases from J, leaving 4 bases between. CDR3 loop: CATSRDQTEAFF. The CDR3 DNA reads as TGTGCCACCAGCAGAGATCAGACTGAAGCTTTCTTT.

The V call is TRBV28, the J call TRBJ2-7; maybe TRBD1 (6 bases). Trimming removed 6 bases from V and 0 bases from J, with 15 bases in between. The CDR3 totals 15 residues. CDR1 MDHEN and CDR2 SYDVKM come from the germline V gene. CDR3 bases: TGTGCCAGCAGCCCGGGGTGGGACAACTCCTACGAGCAGTACTTC. Translation: CASSPGWDNSYEQYF.

The CDR3 DNA reads TGCGCCAGCAGCCCGAGACAGGGGCCCTCCTACGAGCAGTACTTC. Its translation is CASSPRQGPSYEQYF. The chain joins TRBV4-3 to TRBJ2-7, with 8 nucleotides matching TRBD1. The CDR3 has 15 amino acids. The germline gives CDR1 LGHNA, CDR2 YSLEER. With V trimmed by 4 bases and J by 0 bases, 5 bases remained unmatched.

This chain links TRBV15 with TRBJ1-1; TRBD1 might be the D (5 bases). Germline V gives CDR1 LNHNV, CDR2 YYDKDF (reference sequence). CDR3 size: 15 residues. V dropped 2 bases and J dropped 6 bases, with 16 bases sitting between them. CDR3 coding DNA: TGTGCCACCAGCAGAAATATACAGGACGCGGCTGAAGCTTTCTTT. Its translation is CATSRNIQDAAEAFF.

The chain couples TRBV6-5 to TRBJ2-3; D is perhaps TRBD2 (6 bases). The V end lost 2 bases, the J end lost 7 bases, and 10 bases lay between the germline ends. The germline gives CDR1 MNHEY, CDR2 SVGAGI. The CDR3 loop spans 13 amino acids. Written as DNA, the CDR3 is TGTGCCAGCAGTTACGGACTACTGAATACGCAGTATTTT. Amino acid sequence: CASSYGLLNTQYF.

This chain links TRBV7-8 with TRBJ2-2; 8 positions agree with TRBD2. CDR1 is SGHVS and CDR2 is FQNEAQ in the germline V gene. The CDR3 is 17 residues long. The V and J ends lost 8 bases and 0 bases, in that order; junction bases with no gene match: 11. The CDR3 loop is CASLTRGGAANTGELFF. The CDR3 DNA follows: TGTGCCAGCCTTACTCGGGGGGGGGCCGCGAACACCGGGGAGCTGTTTTTT.

The V call is TRBV19, the J call TRBJ2-7, with D possibly being TRBD1 (5 bases). The CDR3 consists of 12 residues. The germline CDR1 and CDR2 sequences are LNHDA and SQIVND (reference sequence). V lost 5 bases and J 5 bases, leaving 10 bases between the germline ends. CDR3 in DNA: TGTGCCAGTAGTTCAATAGGGGACGAGCAGTACTTC. It yields the protein CASSSIGDEQYF.

This rearrangement joins TRBV11-1 to TRBJ2-3, with TRBD2 as a possible D gene (7 bases). V was pared by 1 base and J by 6 bases, with 14 bases between. The germline CDR1 and CDR2 sequences are SGHAT and FQDESV (reference sequence). This CDR3 has 15 residues. Written as DNA, the CDR3 is TGTGCCAGCAGCTTAGGGGTGGGGGGGGCGGATACGCAGTATTTT. Translated: CASSLGVGGADTQYF.

CDR3 nucleotide sequence: TGTGCCAGCAGTCTTAGACAGGGCGAGCAGTACTTC. Protein sequence: CASSLRQGEQYF. The V and J genes are TRBV6-6 and TRBJ2-7; TRBD1 agrees at 7 bases. Per germline, CDR1 MNHNY and CDR2 SVGAGI (reference sequence). CDR3 length: 12 amino acids. V trimming: 5 bases; J trimming: 6 bases; junction bases outside the gene matches: 4.

The chain uses TRBV6-6 and TRBJ1-2; maybe TRBD1 (6 bases). From germline, CDR1 is MNHNY and CDR2 SVGAGI (reference sequence). The V end lost 0 bases, the J end lost 8 bases, and 10 bases lay between the germline ends. CDR3 size: 13 residues. The CDR3 region is CASSYSGQGGYTF. The CDR3, as DNA: TGTGCCAGCAGTTACTCCGGCCAGGGGGGCTACACCTTC.

The gene calls are TRBV14 and TRBJ1-3, with D tentatively TRBD1 (6 bases). This CDR3 is built from 15 residues. V was trimmed by 8 bases and J by 2 bases, leaving 16 bases between them. CDR1 and CDR2 (germline): SGHDN, FVKESK. The CDR3 is CASEPWGGTGNTIYF. DNA of the CDR3: TGTGCCAGCGAGCCATGGGGGGGCACTGGAAACACCATATATTTT.

The CDR3 is CASRKWGGRTDTQYF. CDR3 sequence (DNA): TGTGCCAGCAGGAAGTGGGGGGGCCGTACAGATACGCAGTATTTT. The chain links TRBV5-4 to TRBJ2-3; D perhaps matches TRBD2 (7 bases). This CDR3 comprises 15 residues. The germline V gene encodes CDR1 SGHNT and CDR2 YYREEE (reference sequence). Between the trimmed V and J ends, which lost 5 bases and 3 bases, there was a span of 16 bases. Full variable domain (remainder filled in from reference TRBV5-4 and TRBJ2-3): ETGVTQSPTHLIKTRGQQVTLRCSSQSGHNTVSWYQQALGQGPQFIFQYYREEENGRGNFPPRFSGLQFPNYSSELNVNALELDDSALYLCASRKWGGRTDTQYFGPGTRLTVL.

The chain combines TRBV19 with TRBJ1-1; D gene ambiguous. The germline V gene encodes CDR1 LNHDA and CDR2 SQIVND (reference sequence). V lost 3 bases and J 1 base, leaving 18 bases between the germline ends. The CDR3 has 17 residues. The CDR3: CASSIGRIWSTNTEAFF. CDR3 DNA sequence: TGTGCCAGTAGTATCGGGAGGATTTGGTCAACGAACACTGAAGCTTTCTTT.

On this clone itself: Given the absence of the conserved phenylalanine or tryptophan at the CDR3 end, a read error is likely. The DNA is left out, because the CDR3 cannot be placed on it with certainty; the CDR3 is given as TCRdb lists it. The chain recombines TRBV21-1 with TRBJ1-6; the D call TRBD1 from the table was never checked on the DNA. TRBV21-1 is a known pseudogene. The CDR3 spans 15 residues, counting both ends. CDR3 in amino acids: CASSTRRQVNSPLHL.

This rearrangement joins TRBV4-3 to TRBJ1-2, with TRBD1 matching over 9 bases. V shed 2 bases, J shed 8 bases, and the junction held 12 bases outside the gene matches. Germline lookup yields CDR1 LGHNA and CDR2 YSLEER. The CDR3 sequence is 16 residues long. CDR3 sequence: CASSQSRTGEGWGYTF. CDR3 coding DNA: TGCGCCAGCAGCCAATCCCGGACAGGGGAGGGGTGGGGCTACACCTTC.

There are a few counts of this clone. The chain uses TRBV6-6 and TRBJ1-3, with TRBD1 identical over 7 bases. The germline V gene has CDR1 MNHNY and CDR2 SVGAGI (reference sequence). V lost 2 bases and J lost 4; bases outside the gene matches: 8. This CDR3 contains 16 residues. The CDR3 nucleotides are TGTGCCAGCAGTTACCCTGGACAGGCGGAGGGAAACACCATATATTTT. It translates to CASSYPGQAEGNTIYF.

In DNA, the CDR3 is TGCGCCAGCAGCTACGGGGGGCGAGACACTGAAGCTTTCTTT. It specifies CASSYGGRDTEAFF. V and J are TRBV5-1 and TRBJ1-1; D is possibly TRBD1 (6 bases). The V gene lost 3 bases and the J gene lost 3 bases, with 12 bases spanning the gap. CDR3 length: 14 amino acids. The V gene's germline CDR1 is SGHRS and CDR2 YFSETQ.

The chain has TRBV4-3 and TRBJ1-2; 9 bases align to TRBD1. The germline V gene encodes CDR1 LGHNA and CDR2 YSLEER. The length of the CDR3 is 15 residues. With V trimmed by 0 bases and J by 5 bases, 4 bases remained unmatched. The CDR3 DNA follows: TGCGCCAGCAGCCAAGATGTGGGACAGGGTTATGGCTACACCTTC. This sequence encodes CASSQDVGQGYGYTF.

This clone has only a few counts. The V call is TRBV5-4, the J call TRBJ2-1, with a tentative D call TRBD2 (6 bases). The V gene lost 5 bases and the J gene lost 7 bases, with 13 bases spanning the gap. This CDR3 comprises 13 residues. Germline values: CDR1 SGHNT, CDR2 YYREEE (reference sequence). The CDR3 region has the DNA TGTGCCAGCAGACCCGGGACTCTGAATGAGCAGTTCTTC. It encodes CASRPGTLNEQFF.

The rearrangement uses TRBV28 and TRBJ1-2; D gene ambiguous. V lost 9 bases to trimming and J lost 2 bases, with 10 bases between them. Per germline, CDR1 MDHEN and CDR2 SYDVKM. The CDR3 has 12 residues. CDR3 amino acids: CASSQKNYGYTF. In DNA, the CDR3 is TGTGCCAGTAGCCAGAAAAACTATGGCTACACCTTC.

With respect to this clone: The CDR3 does not end in the conserved phenylalanine or tryptophan, so this is likely a read error. The gene calls are TRBV7-3 and TRBJ1-6; no clear D gene. The germline CDR1 and CDR2 sequences are SGHTA and FQGTGA. The CDR3 length is 16 residues. V shed 2 bases and J shed 4 bases, with 12 bases lying between them. DNA of the CDR3: TGTGCCAGCAGCTTACGGGTAATGAGATATAATTCACCCCTCCACCTT. It codes for CASSLRVMRYNSPLHL.

This sequence joins TRBV9 and TRBJ1-6; tentative D call: TRBD1 (5 bases). V dropped 0 bases and J dropped 7 bases, with 14 bases sitting between them. The CDR3 runs 16 residues. Germline assignment: CDR1 SGDLS and CDR2 YYNGEE. CDR3 loop: CASSVEGRGWNSPLHF. CDR3 nucleotide sequence: TGTGCCAGCAGCGTAGAGGGTAGGGGCTGGAATTCACCCCTCCACTTT.

As concerns this clone: The sample contains more than one DNA sequence encoding this CDR3. This chain connects TRBV27 to TRBJ1-4; 9 bases align to TRBD1. Germline CDR1 reads MNHEY; CDR2 reads SMNVEV (reference sequence). The CDR3 is 17 amino acids. Trimming took 5 bases from V and 5 from J; bases not matched to a gene: 12. DNA for the CDR3: TGTGCCAGCAGTGCGATCCTACCAGGACAGGGGAATGAAAAACTGTTTTTT. Encoded protein: CASSAILPGQGNEKLFF.

The gene calls are TRBV6-5 and TRBJ1-5, with D possibly TRBD1 on 6 matching bases. V lost 7 bases and J 2 bases, leaving 9 bases between the germline ends. Germline values: CDR1 MNHEY, CDR2 SVGAGI. This CDR3 has 13 residues. CDR3 DNA sequence: TGTGCCAGCACCCAGGGGCGCAATCAGCCCCAGCATTTT. Amino acid sequence: CASTQGRNQPQHF.